This TCR beta chain stems from a study of blood T cell repertoires in COVID-19 (dated by TCRdb to about 2020). With respect to the entire study: Samples from collaborators originated in the United States, Italy and Spain and spanned both the acute and convalescent phases of COVID-19. The prospective study material was composed of cDNA or gDNA derived from T cells, B-cell-depleted T cells, or PBMCs. The dataset comprised deeply sampled blood TCRbeta repertoires from subjects exposed to, actively infected with, or recovered from COVID-19. A freely available public database, intended as a resource for researchers studying the immune response to SARS-CoV-2, is where the repertoires were released. Samples were obtained from the ongoing ImmuneRACE study (first 160 participants) and from 1,200 or so subjects provided by 6 global collaborators. Nearly every sample came with metadata listing a de-identified subject ID, COVID-19 status, age in years and sex. Where available, HLA class I and class II types were obtained from metadata supplied by the sample provider rather than from assay-based typing. Broad study findings and their caveats: The quantity of clinical and demographic metadata differed by source and by participant and was supplied without curation.

Each collaborating institution followed its own protocols to collect whole blood in K2EDTA tubes. For TCRbeta analysis, collaborator samples were shipped as frozen whole blood, as isolated PBMCs, or as DNA extracted from either sample type. TCRbeta CDR3 regions were amplified from genomic DNA by means of the immunoSEQ Assay, a bias-controlled multiplex PCR. The published analysis was carried out like this. The number of nucleated cells in each sample was estimated from the amplification of reference gene primers within the assay. Sequence reads were collapsed and filtered to measure the absolute abundance of every unique TCRbeta CDR3 rearrangement. For each sample, productive Simpson clonality was calculated as the square root of Simpson's diversity index over productive rearrangements. Here the immuneACCESS table is served through TCRdb, limited to in-frame sequences with V and J called. Missing clones are a known gap in these copies; in checked studies unresolved V genes cover under half, and the rest lacks a known reason. Clonal size and the V and J genes are those of that table, whereas D and trimming came from the DNA. Across this sample there are tens of thousands of clones, with around four fifths seen only once. Jointly, the top ten make up 30% to 40% of the sample.

V is pared back by 2 bases and J by 1 base, with 11 bases lying between the germline termini. The germline V gene supplies CDR1 SGHVS and CDR2 FNYEAQ. The CDR3 goes from the cysteine to the phenylalanine over 15 residues. Only CDR3 DNA remains: 45 bases, in frame from the first base. This clone was counted between two and nine times. Its cognate antigen has yet to be identified. Per-base quality was not reported, and no clone a single base away is much larger than it. The rearranged segments are TRBV7-6 and TRBJ1-1, with TRBD1 tentatively as D gene (5 bases match). The sample taken for sequencing was peripheral blood. This clonotype was obtained from a man of 80 years or more with acute or convalescent COVID-19. The sequence in DNA is TGTGCCAGCAGCTTACAGGCAACAGGGAACACTGAAGCTTTCTTT. It is translated as CASSLQATGNTEAFF.